Listed below are T cell receptor beta chains from one sample, sequenced in a study of blood T cell repertoires in COVID-19. Using immunoSEQ multiplex PCR, the repertoire was profiled, and TCRdb retains in-frame clones only, with some absent. The sample has 250,000 to 300,000 clones; roughly nine tenths are singletons. Sequencing was done on a sample of peripheral blood. These receptors were collected from a woman aged 25 to 39 with COVID-19, enrolled during active disease. The CDR3 runs from the conserved cysteine through the conserved F or W. Each record gives: V gene, J gene, CDR3 protein.

V gene: TRBV30
J gene: TRBJ1-1
CDR3 protein: CAFRDRVTEAFF

V gene: TRBV2
J gene: TRBJ2-1
CDR3 protein: CASRPRGEQFF

V gene: TRBV7-9
J gene: TRBJ1-6
CDR3 protein: CASTPGDRESPLHF

V gene: TRBV3-1/TRBV3-2
J gene: TRBJ1-1
CDR3 protein: CASSQDNARENTEAFF

V gene: TRBV6-1
J gene: TRBJ2-1
CDR3 protein: CASSEDDRGPYNEQFF

V gene: TRBV10-3
J gene: TRBJ2-5
CDR3 protein: CAISEGRGRETQYF

V gene: TRBV19
J gene: TRBJ1-2
CDR3 protein: CASSIGERRASGYTF

V gene: TRBV3-1/TRBV3-2
J gene: TRBJ2-2
CDR3 protein: CASSQQGTGITGELFF

V gene: TRBV27
J gene: TRBJ1-1
CDR3 protein: CASSFGGRAFF

V gene: TRBV6-4
J gene: TRBJ2-7
CDR3 protein: CASSVERDYEQYF

V gene: TRBV3-1/TRBV3-2
J gene: TRBJ1-5
CDR3 protein: CASSPNYSNQPQHF

V gene: TRBV19
J gene: TRBJ1-1
CDR3 protein: CASSIVDRGSTEAFF

V gene: TRBV4-1
J gene: TRBJ2-2
CDR3 protein: CASSQSGSNTGELFF

V gene: TRBV29-1
J gene: TRBJ2-7
CDR3 protein: CSAMGLAGTSSYEQYF

V gene: TRBV30
J gene: TRBJ1-2
CDR3 protein: CAWSVRVTRGGRNNYGYTF

V gene: TRBV14
J gene: TRBJ1-4
CDR3 protein: CASSQEAGYGEKLFF

V gene: TRBV19
J gene: TRBJ1-1
CDR3 protein: CASSSTVDTEAFF

V gene: TRBV30
J gene: TRBJ2-3
CDR3 protein: CAWRGGSTDTQYF

V gene: TRBV6-2/TRBV6-3
J gene: TRBJ1-2
CDR3 protein: CASSYSAGLDGYTF

V gene: TRBV28
J gene: TRBJ1-5
CDR3 protein: CASSPQGGGQPQHF

V gene: TRBV28
J gene: TRBJ1-2
CDR3 protein: CASRGLSNYGYTF

V gene: TRBV12-3/TRBV12-4
J gene: TRBJ1-1
CDR3 protein: CASNIDRYTEAFF